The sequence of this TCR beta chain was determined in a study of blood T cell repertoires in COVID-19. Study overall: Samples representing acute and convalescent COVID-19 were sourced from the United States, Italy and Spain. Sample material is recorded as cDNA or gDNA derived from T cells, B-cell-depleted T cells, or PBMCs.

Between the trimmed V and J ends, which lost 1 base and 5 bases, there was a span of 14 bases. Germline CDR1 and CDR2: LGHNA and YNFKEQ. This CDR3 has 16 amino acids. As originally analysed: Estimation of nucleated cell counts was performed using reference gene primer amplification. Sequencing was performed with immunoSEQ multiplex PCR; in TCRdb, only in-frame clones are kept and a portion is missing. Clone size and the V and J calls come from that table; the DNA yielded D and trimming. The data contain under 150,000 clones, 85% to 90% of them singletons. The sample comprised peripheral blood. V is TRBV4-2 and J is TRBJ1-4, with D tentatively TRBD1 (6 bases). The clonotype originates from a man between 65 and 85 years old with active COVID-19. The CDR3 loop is CASSQVLRDINEKLFF. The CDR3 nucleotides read TGTGCCAGCAGCCAAGTACTACGGGACATCAATGAAAAACTGTTTTTT.